This T cell receptor beta chain was profiled in a study of shared T cell receptors in the human thymus. In germline, CDR1 is SGHNT, CDR2 YYREEE (reference sequence). The length of the CDR3 is 15 residues. The J segment lost 1 base and the V segment lost 3 bases, leaving 5 bases of the junction unmatched. Assay: immunoSEQ multiplex PCR; the TCRdb copy retains only in-frame clones and omits some. The sample records more than 550,000 clones, 80% to 90% being singletons. This same sample was also part of a study on human thymus T cells. From that study: Immunologically healthy infants in Finland undergoing congenital heart defect surgery were the donors. Corrective heart surgery yielded resections, and these provided the thymus tissue. Seemingly biased V and J gene usage marked thymic and blood repertoires. Reports from related research described highly overlapping thymic repertoires among unrelated individuals.

What was sequenced was thymocytes. V and J are TRBV5-4 and TRBJ1-1, with 8 bases matching TRBD1. This TCR was recovered from a girl under three years old with a congenital heart defect. In DNA, the CDR3 is TGTGCCAGCAGCTCAGGACAGGGACGGAACACTGAAGCTTTCTTT. This sequence encodes CASSSGQGRNTEAFF.